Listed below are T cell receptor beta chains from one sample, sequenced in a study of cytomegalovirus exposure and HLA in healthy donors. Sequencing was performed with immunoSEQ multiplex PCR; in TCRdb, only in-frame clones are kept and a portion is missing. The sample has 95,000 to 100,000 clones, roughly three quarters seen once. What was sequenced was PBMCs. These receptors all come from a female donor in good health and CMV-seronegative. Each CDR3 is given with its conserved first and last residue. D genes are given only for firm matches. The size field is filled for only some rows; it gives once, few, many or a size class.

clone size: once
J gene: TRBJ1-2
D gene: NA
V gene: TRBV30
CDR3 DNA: TGTGCCTGGAGTGTACACAGCCCACTCGGCTACACCTTC
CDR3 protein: CAWSVHSPLGYTF

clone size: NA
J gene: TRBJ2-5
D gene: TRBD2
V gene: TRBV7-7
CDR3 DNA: TGTGCTAGCAGCTTACGCACCCCGACTAGCGGGGCGGAGACCCAGTACTTC
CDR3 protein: CASSLRTPTSGAETQYF

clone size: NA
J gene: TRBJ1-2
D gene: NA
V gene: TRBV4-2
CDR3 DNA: TGTGCCAGCAGCCAGATCCGTTTGGCTAGTAACTATGGCTACACCTTC
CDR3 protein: CASSQIRLASNYGYTF

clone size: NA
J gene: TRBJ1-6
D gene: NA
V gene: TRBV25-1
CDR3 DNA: TGTGCCAGCAGTGATCGTGGGCTTTCACCCCTCCACTTT
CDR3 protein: CASSDRGLSPLHF

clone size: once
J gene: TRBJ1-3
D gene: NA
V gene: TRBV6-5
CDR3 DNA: TGTGCCAGCAGTTCTCTCTGGGCAGACTCTGGAAACACCATATATTTT
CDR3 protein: CASSSLWADSGNTIYF

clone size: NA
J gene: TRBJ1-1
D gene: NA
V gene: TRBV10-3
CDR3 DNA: TGTGCCATCAGTCAGACACAGGGAGCGGTGAACACTGAAGCTTTCTTT
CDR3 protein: CAISQTQGAVNTEAFF

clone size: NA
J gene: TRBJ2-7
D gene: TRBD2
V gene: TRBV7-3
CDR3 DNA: TGTGCCAGCAGCTTAACAAAGGCGGGAGAGTCAGAGCAGTATTTC
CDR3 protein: CASSLTKAGESEQYF

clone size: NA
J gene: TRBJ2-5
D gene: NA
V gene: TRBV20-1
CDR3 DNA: TGCAGTGCCACAGAAGAGACCCAGTACTTC
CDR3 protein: CSATEETQYF

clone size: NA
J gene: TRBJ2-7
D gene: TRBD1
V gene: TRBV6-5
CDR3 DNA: TGTGCCAGCGGGGCCAGACAGGGCTCCAACGAGCAGTACTTC
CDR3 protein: CASGARQGSNEQYF

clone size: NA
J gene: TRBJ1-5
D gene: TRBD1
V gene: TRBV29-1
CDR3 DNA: TGCAGCGTTGCCGAGACAGGGGCCAATCAGCCCCAGCATTTT
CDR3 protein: CSVAETGANQPQHF

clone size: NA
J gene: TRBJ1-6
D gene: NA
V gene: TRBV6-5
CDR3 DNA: TGTGCCAGCAGTTACGATGGGGCCCCCTATAATTCACCCCTCCACTTT
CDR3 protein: CASSYDGAPYNSPLHF

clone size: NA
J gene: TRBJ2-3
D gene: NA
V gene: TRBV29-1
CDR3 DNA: TGCAGCGTCTCCAGAGGGATCAGCACAGATACGCAGTATTTT
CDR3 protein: CSVSRGISTDTQYF

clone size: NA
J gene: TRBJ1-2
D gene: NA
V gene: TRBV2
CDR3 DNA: TGTGCCAGTCTGACGGGTGGCTACACCTTC
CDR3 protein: CASLTGGYTF

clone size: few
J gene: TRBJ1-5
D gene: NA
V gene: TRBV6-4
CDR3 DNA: TGTGCCAGCAGTGAGGATGGAGTGGGACTACAGCATTTT
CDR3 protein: CASSEDGVGLQHF

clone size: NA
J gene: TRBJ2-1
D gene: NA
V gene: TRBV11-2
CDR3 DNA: TGTGCCAGCAGCTTAGAAGGGTTTGACGGGAGCGGGAATGAGCAGTTCTTC
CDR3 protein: CASSLEGFDGSGNEQFF

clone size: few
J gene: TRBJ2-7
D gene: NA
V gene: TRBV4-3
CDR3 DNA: TGCGCCAGCAGCCAAGATTGGGGGGTGGGATTATACGAGCAGTACTTC
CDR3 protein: CASSQDWGVGLYEQYF

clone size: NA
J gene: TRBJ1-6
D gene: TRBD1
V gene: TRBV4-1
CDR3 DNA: TGCGCCAGCAGCTGGGACAGGGGTAATTCACCCCTCCACTTT
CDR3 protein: CASSWDRGNSPLHF

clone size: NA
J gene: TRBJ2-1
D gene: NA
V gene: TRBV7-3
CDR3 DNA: TGTGCCAGCAGCTTAGCGGCAGTCTTGAGGAATGAGCAGTTCTTC
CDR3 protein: CASSLAAVLRNEQFF

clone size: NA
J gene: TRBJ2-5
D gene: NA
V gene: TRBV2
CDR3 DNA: TGTGCCAGCAGGGGGGACTTCACAGAGACCCAGTACTTC
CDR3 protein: CASRGDFTETQYF

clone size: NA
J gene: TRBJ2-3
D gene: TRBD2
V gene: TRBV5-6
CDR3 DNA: TGTGCCAGCAGCTTCCTAGCGGGAGGGTGGTCACGTGCAGATACGCAGTATTTT
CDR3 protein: CASSFLAGGWSRADTQYF

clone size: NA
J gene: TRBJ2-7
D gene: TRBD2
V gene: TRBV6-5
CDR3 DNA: TGTGCCAGCAGGGTAGAGTTAGCGGGAGGGGCTGAGCAGTACTTC
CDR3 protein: CASRVELAGGAEQYF

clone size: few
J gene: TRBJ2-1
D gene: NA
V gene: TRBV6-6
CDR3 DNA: TGTGCCAGCAGTTACTCGGGACTGCTTAATGAGCAGTTCTTC
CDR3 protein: CASSYSGLLNEQFF

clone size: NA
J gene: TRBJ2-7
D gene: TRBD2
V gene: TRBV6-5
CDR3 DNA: TGTGCCAGCAGTTACACCGGGACTAGCGGAACCTACGAGCAGTACTTC
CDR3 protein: CASSYTGTSGTYEQYF

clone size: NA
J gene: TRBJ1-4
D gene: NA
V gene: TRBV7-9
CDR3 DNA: TGTGCCAGCAGCTTAGTAGCGGCCACGACTTCGGATTACGAAAAACTGTTTTTT
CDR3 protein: CASSLVAATTSDYEKLFF

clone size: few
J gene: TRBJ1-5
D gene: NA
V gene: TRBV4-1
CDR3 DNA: TGCGCCAGCAGCCAAGAAGGCCCAGGATTTGTGTTTGGTCAGCCCCAGCATTTT
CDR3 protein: CASSQEGPGFVFGQPQHF

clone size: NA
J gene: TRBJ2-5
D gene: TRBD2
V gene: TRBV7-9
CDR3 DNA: TGTGCCAGCAGCTTAGTTAGCGGGGGCATCCTCGAGACCCAGTACTTC
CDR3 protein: CASSLVSGGILETQYF

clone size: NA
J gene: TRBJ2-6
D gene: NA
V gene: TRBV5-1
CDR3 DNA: TGCGCCAGCAGCTTGTATGCGGGGTCCGCATGGTCAGGGGCCAACGTCCTGACTTTC
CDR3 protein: CASSLYAGSAWSGANVLTF

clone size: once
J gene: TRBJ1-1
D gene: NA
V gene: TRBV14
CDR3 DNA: TGTGCCAGCAGCCAAGAATTGGACTCCCCGAGCCAAAACACTGAAGCTTTCTTT
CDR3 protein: CASSQELDSPSQNTEAFF

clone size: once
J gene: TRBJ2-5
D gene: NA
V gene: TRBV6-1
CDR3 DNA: TGTGCCAGCAGGAGGAGCTTCGTGGAGACCCAGTACTTC
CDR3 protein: CASRRSFVETQYF

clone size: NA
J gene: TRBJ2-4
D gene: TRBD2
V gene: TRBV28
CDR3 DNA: TGTGCCAGCAGTTCTCCACGGACTAGCGGGCTTGCCAAAAACATTCAGTACTTC
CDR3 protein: CASSSPRTSGLAKNIQYF

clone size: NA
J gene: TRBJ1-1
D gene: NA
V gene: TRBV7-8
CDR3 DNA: TGTGCCAGCAGCCATGGACAGCGGCCCCGGGCTTTCTTT
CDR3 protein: CASSHGQRPRAFF

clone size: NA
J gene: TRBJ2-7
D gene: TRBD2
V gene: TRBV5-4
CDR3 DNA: TGTGCCAGCAGCGTTACTAGCGGGAGCTACGAGCAGTACTTC
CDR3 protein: CASSVTSGSYEQYF

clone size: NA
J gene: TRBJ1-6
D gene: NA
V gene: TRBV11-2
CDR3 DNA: TGTGCCAGCAGCCCTGGCAGCTCCTATAATTCACCCCTCCACTTT
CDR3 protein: CASSPGSSYNSPLHF

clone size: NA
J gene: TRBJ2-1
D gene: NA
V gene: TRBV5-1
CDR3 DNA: TGCGCCAGCAGAGAATCGGTAGATAACAATGAGCAGTTCTTC
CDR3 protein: CASRESVDNNEQFF

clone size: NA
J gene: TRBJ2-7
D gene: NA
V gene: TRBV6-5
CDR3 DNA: TGTGCCAGCAGTTACAGGCAGGGGCCCTACGAGCAGTACTTC
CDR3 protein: CASSYRQGPYEQYF

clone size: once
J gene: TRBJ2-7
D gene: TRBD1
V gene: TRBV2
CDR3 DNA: TGTGCCAGCAGTGATGGACAGGGTGCCTACGAGCAGTACTTC
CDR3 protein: CASSDGQGAYEQYF

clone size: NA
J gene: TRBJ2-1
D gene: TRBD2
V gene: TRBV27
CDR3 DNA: TGTGCCAGCAGTTTAGTACGGGAGGTGAATGAGCAGTTCTTC
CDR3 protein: CASSLVREVNEQFF

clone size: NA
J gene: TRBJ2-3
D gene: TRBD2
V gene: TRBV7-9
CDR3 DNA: TGTGCCAGCAGCTTAAGGATAGCGGGAGTAGCAGATACGCAGTATTTT
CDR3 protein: CASSLRIAGVADTQYF

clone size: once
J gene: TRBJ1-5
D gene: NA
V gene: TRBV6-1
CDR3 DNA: TGTGCCAGCAGTGATCCCGGGACATCCGCTAGACCTGCCAATCAGCCCCAGCATTTT
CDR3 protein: CASSDPGTSARPANQPQHF

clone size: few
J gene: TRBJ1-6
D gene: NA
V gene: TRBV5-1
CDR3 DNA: TGCGCCAGCAGCTTGACAGGGAGTATGAATTCACCCCTCCACTTT
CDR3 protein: CASSLTGSMNSPLHF

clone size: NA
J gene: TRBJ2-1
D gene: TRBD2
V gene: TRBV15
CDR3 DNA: TGTGCCACCAGCAGAGATTTGGCTAGCGGGAGGATTGAGCAGTTCTTC
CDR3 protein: CATSRDLASGRIEQFF

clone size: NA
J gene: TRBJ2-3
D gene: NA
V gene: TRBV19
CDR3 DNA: TGTGCCAGTAGTACGGAAGGAGGGATGGGGTCAGATACGCAGTATTTT
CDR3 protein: CASSTEGGMGSDTQYF

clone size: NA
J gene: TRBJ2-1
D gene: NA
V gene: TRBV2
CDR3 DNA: TGTGCCAGCAAAGACGGGGTAGGATCCTACAATGAGCAGTTCTTC
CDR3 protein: CASKDGVGSYNEQFF

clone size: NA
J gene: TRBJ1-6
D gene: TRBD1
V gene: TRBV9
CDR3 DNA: TGTGCCAGCAGCGTAGAAAACAGGGGATCACCCCTCCACTTT
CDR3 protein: CASSVENRGSPLHF